What follows are 6 T cell receptor beta chains derived from one specimen sequenced in a study of T-cell reconstitution after alpha-beta-depleted transplantation in children. TCRbeta library construction was performed incorporating unique molecular identifiers. TCRdb re-called the PCR reads with MiXCR, one entry per CDR3 protein. The profile covers about 460,000 distinct CDR3 sequences, with more than 9.5% appearing a single time and around 15% taken by the ten largest. The source material was PBMCs, mostly from graft donor cells, sampled 180 days after TCRalphabeta/CD19-depleted stem cell transplant. The receptor set was obtained from a female patient aged 2-9 years who had a stem cell transplant for aplastic anemia, so the T cells may come from the graft donor.

The chain links TRBV19 to TRBJ2-1; D is possibly TRBD2 (6 bases). Germline V gene lookup returns CDR1 LNHDA and CDR2 SQIVND (reference sequence). V dropped 9 bases and J dropped 10 bases, with 16 bases sitting between them. This CDR3 comprises 12 residues. The CDR3: CASQGRRVEQFF. The DNA of the CDR3 is TGTGCCAGCCAAGGGAGGCGGGTAGAGCAGTTCTTC. The full variable domain, its missing parts supplied by reference TRBV19 and TRBJ2-1, is DGGITQSPKYLFRKEGQNVTLSCEQNLNHDAMYWYRQDPGQGLRLIYYSQIVNDFQKGDIAEGYSVSREKKESFPLTVTSAQKNPTAFYLCASQGRRVEQFFGPGTRLTVL.

This clonotype was counted a few times. The chain is built from TRBV2 and TRBJ2-7, with TRBD2 matching 7 bases. Unmatched junction bases numbered 7, after V lost 4 bases and J lost 1 base. Germline V gene lookup returns CDR1 SNHLY and CDR2 FYNNEI. The CDR3 runs 15 residues. CDR3 protein: CASSGGLEFSYEQYV. As DNA, the CDR3 is TGTGCCAGCAGTGGCGGACTAGAGTTTTCCTACGAGCAGTACGTC.

V gene TRBV12-3 or TRBV12-4 combines with J gene TRBJ2-1, with 7 positions matching TRBD2. The CDR3 contains 15 residues. With 7 bases clipped from V and 3 bases from J, the junction kept 9 bases outside the gene matches. The CDR3, as DNA: TGTGCCAGCACGCTGCCGGGGGGTAACTACAATGAGCAGTTCTTC. It is translated as CASTLPGGNYNEQFF.

This clonotype was observed a handful of times. CDR3 bases: TGTGCCATCAGTGGACAGGGTTACGAGCAGTACGTC. Translation gives CAISGQGYEQYV. V and J are TRBV10-3 and TRBJ2-7, with 7 bases lining up with TRBD1. CDR3 length: 12 residues. Germline V gene data show CDR1 as ENHRY and CDR2 as SYGVKD. The J segment lost 4 bases and the V segment lost 4 bases, leaving 1 base of the junction unmatched.

V and J are TRBV7-8 and TRBJ2-7, with 8 bases fitting TRBD1. CDR1 is SGHVS and CDR2 is FQNEAQ in the germline V gene. Trimming at V came to 5 bases and at J to 4 bases, leaving 7 bases not matched to a gene. This CDR3 is 14 amino acids long. CDR3 DNA sequence: TGTGCCAGCAGCACTTGGACAGGGAAGTACGAGCAGTACGTC. Amino acids: CASSTWTGKYEQYV.

This clonotype was counted a few times. The V gene is TRBV5-1, the J gene TRBJ1-1; the D gene is possibly TRBD1 (6 bases). Germline V gene data show CDR1 as SGHRS and CDR2 as YFSETQ. V dropped 0 bases and J dropped 0 bases, with 15 bases sitting between them. CDR3 length equals 17 residues. This CDR3 reads CASSLAQGMGMNTEAFF. CDR3 in DNA: TGCGCCAGCAGCTTGGCCCAGGGGATGGGGATGAACACTGAAGCTTTCTTT.